This is a list of T cell receptor beta chains from one sample in a study of T cells in tuberculosis. Using immunoSEQ multiplex PCR, the repertoire was profiled, and TCRdb retains in-frame clones only, with some absent. The data show 70,000 to 95,000 clones, roughly 93% seen once. Sequencing was carried out using CD1b-GMM tetramer-negative cells sorted from PBMCs. The receptors were sampled from an adult woman with latent tuberculosis. Both conserved end residues are part of each CDR3. D genes are given only for firm matches. Where a row states a size, it is once, few, many or the class of an expanded clone; other rows omit it.

NA,TRBV19,TRBD1,TRBJ1-2,TGTGCCAGTAGTACCGACAGGGGAAAGCCTTATGGCTACACCTTC,CASSTDRGKPYGYTF
NA,TRBV12-5,NA,TRBJ1-1,TGTGCTAGTGGGACTCGAGCTGAAGCTTTCTTT,CASGTRAEAFF
NA,TRBV18,NA,TRBJ1-4,TGTGCCAGCTCACCACGTCCCGACAGAACTAATGAAAAACTGTTTTTT,CASSPRPDRTNEKLFF
NA,TRBV21-1,NA,TRBJ2-3,TGTGCCAGGGACCCCGGACAGGGCACAGATACGCAGTATTTT,CARDPGQGTDTQYF
few,TRBV5-6,NA,TRBJ1-2,TGTGCCAGCAGCCGAGCTAACTATGGCTACACCTTC,CASSRANYGYTF
NA,TRBV11-2,TRBD1,TRBJ2-3,TGTGCCAGCAGCGCGGCCGGGACAGGGTTCACAGATACGCAGTATTTT,CASSAAGTGFTDTQYF
NA,TRBV11-2,TRBD1,TRBJ1-1,TGTGCCAGCAGCCCCAGGACAGGGATGAACACTGAAGCTTTCTTT,CASSPRTGMNTEAFF
NA,TRBV5-1,NA,TRBJ1-1,TGCGCCAGCAGCTTGGGGGGACTGGAGAACACTGAAGCTTTCTTT,CASSLGGLENTEAFF
NA,TRBV6-5,NA,TRBJ2-7,TGTGCCAGCAGTTTGGGTCAGGTGCTCTACGAGCAGTACTTC,CASSLGQVLYEQYF
NA,TRBV7-9,NA,TRBJ2-5,TGTGCCAGCAGCTTAGCGCCGGCAGGGGGGCAAGAGACCCAGTACTTC,CASSLAPAGGQETQYF
NA,TRBV2,NA,TRBJ1-3,TGTGCCAGCAGTTACAGTAAAAACACCATATATTTT,CASSYSKNTIYF
NA,TRBV6-1,NA,TRBJ1-2,TGTGCCAGCAGTGAAGATGGGCAGAGCTATGGCTACACCTTC,CASSEDGQSYGYTF
NA,TRBV9,TRBD2,TRBJ2-2,TGTGCCAGCAGCGTAGTAGTCGGGGGGGCCGGGGAGCTGTTTTTT,CASSVVVGGAGELFF
NA,TRBV10-1,NA,TRBJ2-2,TGCGCCAGCAGTGAGCCACAGGCAACGAACACCGGGGAGCTGTTTTTT,CASSEPQATNTGELFF
NA,TRBV7-2,TRBD1,TRBJ2-1,TGTGCCAGCAGCTTGGGACAGGGGGCCAACAATGAGCAGTTCTTC,CASSLGQGANNEQFF
NA,TRBV5-1,NA,TRBJ2-1,TGCGCCAGCAGCTCATCCCCAGGGGACCATGAGCAGTTCTTC,CASSSSPGDHEQFF
NA,TRBV4-2,TRBD1,TRBJ2-7,TGTGCCAGCAGCCCGTCCGGGACAGGAGCCTACGAGCAGTACTTC,CASSPSGTGAYEQYF
NA,TRBV5-1,NA,TRBJ1-4,TGCGCCAGCAGCCTACGGGTGATGGATGAAAAACTGTTTTTT,CASSLRVMDEKLFF
NA,TRBV28,NA,TRBJ2-1,TGTGCCAGCAGTTTATTGGCGGGGGCCATGGAGCAGTTCTTC,CASSLLAGAMEQFF
NA,TRBV4-1,NA,TRBJ1-2,TGCGCCAGCAGCCAAGAACGGCGGGCGGATGGCTACACCTTC,CASSQERRADGYTF
NA,TRBV4-1,NA,TRBJ1-5,TGCGCCAGCAGCCAAGGTTCAGGTGGATATCAGCCCCAGCATTTT,CASSQGSGGYQPQHF
NA,TRBV10-2,NA,TRBJ1-5,TGCGCCAGCAGTGATCCTCCGGGGCCGGGGGGTCTACAGCCCCAGCATTTT,CASSDPPGPGGLQPQHF
NA,TRBV11-2,TRBD1,TRBJ2-1,TGTGCCAGCAGCTTAGCTATCCGGGACAGGGCAACGAATGAGCAGTTCTTC,CASSLAIRDRATNEQFF
NA,TRBV5-6,NA,TRBJ2-1,TGTGCCAGCAGCTTAACAGGGTTCCGGCCTTACAATGAGCAGTTCTTC,CASSLTGFRPYNEQFF
NA,TRBV7-8,TRBD1,TRBJ1-5,TGTGCCAGCAGCCGGGGACAGGGGGCGAATCAGCCCCAGCATTTT,CASSRGQGANQPQHF
NA,TRBV7-9,TRBD2,TRBJ2-1,TGTGCCAGCAGCTTCCTAGCGGGAACGTATGAGCAGTTCTTC,CASSFLAGTYEQFF
NA,TRBV2,TRBD1,TRBJ2-7,TGTGCCAGCAGTTACAGGGGTCTCTACGAGCAGTACTTC,CASSYRGLYEQYF
once,TRBV4-3,TRBD1,TRBJ1-4,TGCGCCAGCAGCCGCCGGACAGGGGGCGTTGAAAAACTGTTTTTT,CASSRRTGGVEKLFF
NA,TRBV5-1,NA,TRBJ1-2,TGCGCCAGCAGCTTGGAGGCAGGGTACTATGGCTACACCTTC,CASSLEAGYYGYTF
NA,TRBV13,TRBD1,TRBJ2-3,TGTGCCAGCAGCTATAGACAGGGTCTTAGCACAGATACGCAGTATTTT,CASSYRQGLSTDTQYF
NA,TRBV6-5,TRBD1,TRBJ1-2,TGTGCCAGCAGTTACTCAGACAGGGGGTATGGCTACACCTTC,CASSYSDRGYGYTF
once,TRBV5-1,NA,TRBJ2-2,TGCGCCAGCAGCTCCCGAGACACAGGGAAGGGCACCGGGGAGCTGTTTTTT,CASSSRDTGKGTGELFF
NA,TRBV7-3,TRBD2,TRBJ2-2,TGTGCCAGCAGCTGGGGACTAGGGGCCGGGGAGCTGTTTTTT,CASSWGLGAGELFF
NA,TRBV5-8,NA,TRBJ1-2,TGTGCCAGCAGCTTCGGGGACTCCTCCCTCTATGGCTACACCTTC,CASSFGDSSLYGYTF
NA,TRBV30,NA,TRBJ1-2,TGTGCCTGGAGTGTAGGCGGCAATGGCTACACCTTC,CAWSVGGNGYTF
NA,TRBV28,NA,TRBJ1-1,TGTGCCAGCAGACTGACACCCGCGGGCACTGAAGCTTTCTTT,CASRLTPAGTEAFF
NA,TRBV6-5,NA,TRBJ1-1,TGTGCCAGCAGTTACTCGGCGGGGAACACTGAGGCTTTCTTT,CASSYSAGNTEAFF